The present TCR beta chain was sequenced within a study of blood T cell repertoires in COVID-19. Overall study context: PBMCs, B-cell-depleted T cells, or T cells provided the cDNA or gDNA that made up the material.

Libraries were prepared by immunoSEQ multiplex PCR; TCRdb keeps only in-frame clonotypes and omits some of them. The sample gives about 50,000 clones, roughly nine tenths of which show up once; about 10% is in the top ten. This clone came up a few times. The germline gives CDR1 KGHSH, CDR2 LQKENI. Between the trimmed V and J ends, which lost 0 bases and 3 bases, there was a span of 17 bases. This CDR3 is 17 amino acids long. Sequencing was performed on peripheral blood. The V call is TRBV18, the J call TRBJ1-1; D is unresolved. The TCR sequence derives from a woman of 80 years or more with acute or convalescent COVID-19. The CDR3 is CASSPPGRSPHYTEAFF. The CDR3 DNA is TGTGCCAGCTCACCACCGGGGAGGAGCCCACATTACACTGAAGCTTTCTTT.